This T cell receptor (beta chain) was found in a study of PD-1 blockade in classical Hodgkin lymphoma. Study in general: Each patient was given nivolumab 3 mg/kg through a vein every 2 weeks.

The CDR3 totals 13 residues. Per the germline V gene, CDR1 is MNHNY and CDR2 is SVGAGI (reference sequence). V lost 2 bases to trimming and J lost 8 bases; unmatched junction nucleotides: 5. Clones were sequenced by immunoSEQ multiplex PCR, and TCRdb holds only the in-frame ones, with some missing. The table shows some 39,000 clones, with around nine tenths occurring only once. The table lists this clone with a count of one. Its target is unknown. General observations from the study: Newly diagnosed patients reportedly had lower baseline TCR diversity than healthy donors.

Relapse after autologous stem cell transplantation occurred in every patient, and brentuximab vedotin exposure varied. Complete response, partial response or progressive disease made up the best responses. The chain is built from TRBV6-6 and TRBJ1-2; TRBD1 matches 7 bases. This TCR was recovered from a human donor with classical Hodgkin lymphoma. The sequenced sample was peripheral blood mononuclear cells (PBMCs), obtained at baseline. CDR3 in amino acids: CASSYIQGKGYTF. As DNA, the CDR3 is TGTGCCAGCAGTTACATACAGGGGAAGGGCTACACCTTC.